Listed below are T cell receptor beta chains from one sample, sequenced in a study of vaccination and CD4 T cells after COVID-19. What these receptors recognize is not known. TCRdb used MiXCR to reprocess the PCR reads, holding one entry per CDR3 protein. The table has 20,000 to 25,000 distinct CDR3 sequences, 43% seen once. The sample was CD4+ T cells from blood, cultured in vitro, taken about 7 months after SARS-CoV-2 vaccination. Source of these receptors: a human donor who had recovered from COVID-19. CDR3s include the opening cysteine and the closing phenylalanine or tryptophan. D genes are given only for firm matches. Clone size, where shown, is once, few, many, or a class for clones that have expanded.

j_call | d_call | clone_size | v_call | cdr3_nt | cdr3_aa
TRBJ1-3 | TRBD1 | - | TRBV7-9 | TGTGCCAGCAGCTCCCAATTCAGGGGGCGCGGGAACACCATATATTTT | CASSSQFRGRGNTIYF
TRBJ1-2 | TRBD1 | few | TRBV7-2 | TGTGCCAGCAGCACGGGGACAGCTTATGGCTACACCTTC | CASSTGTAYGYTF
TRBJ1-2 | - | - | TRBV28 | TGTGCCAGCAGTTTACTGGGCATAAACTATGGCTACACCTTC | CASSLLGINYGYTF
TRBJ2-4 | - | once | TRBV28 | TGTGCCAGCAGCTCAGGCGGGCTTAGGGCCGTAAACATTCAGTACTTC | CASSSGGLRAVNIQYF
TRBJ2-1 | TRBD2 | - | TRBV7-2 | TGTGCCAGCAGCCCCGGGGGGGCAAACTACAATGAGCAGTTCTTC | CASSPGGANYNEQFF
TRBJ1-1 | - | - | TRBV6-4 | TGTGCCAGCAGTGACCGGCGAGGGAACAGTGTCGCTGAAGCTTTCTTT | CASSDRRGNSVAEAFF
TRBJ1-6 | - | few | TRBV10-3 | TGTGCCATCAGCGAACGGACAGTCAATAATTCACCCCTCCACTTT | CAISERTVNNSPLHF
TRBJ2-7 | TRBD2 | - | TRBV18 | TGTGCCAGCAATAGCGGGAGCTACGAGCAGTACTTC | CASNSGSYEQYF
TRBJ1-2 | - | - | TRBV20-1 | TGCAGTGCCTTAGACGATTTCGGGGATGTAGTTGACTATGGCTACACCTTC | CSALDDFGDVVDYGYTF
TRBJ1-5 | - | - | TRBV7-5 | - | CISVPEAYLGAGQPQHF
TRBJ2-6 | TRBD1 | few | TRBV19 | TGTGCCAGTAGTAGTGAGGGGGCTATTATCTCTGGGGCCAACGTCCTGACTTTC | CASSSEGAIISGANVLTF
TRBJ1-6 | - | - | TRBV20-1 | TGCAGTGCAGAGCGACATAGCTCCTATAATTCACCCCTCCACTTT | CSAERHSSYNSPLHF
TRBJ2-7 | TRBD2 | few | TRBV20-1 | TGCAGTGCCTATCCGGGGGAGCGGGAATCCTACGAGCAGTACTTC | CSAYPGERESYEQYF
TRBJ2-2 | - | - | TRBV6-1 | TGTGCCAGCATGGGGACTTCGCCTCCACCGTCCGGGGAGCTGTTTTTT | CASMGTSPPPSGELFF
TRBJ2-7 | TRBD2 | - | TRBV7-2 | TGTGCCAGCACTTTAGGGACTAGCGGGGCGAGGGAGCAGTACTTC | CASTLGTSGAREQYF
TRBJ2-1 | TRBD1 | few | TRBV19 | TGTGCCAGTGGCAGGGGGCTAGAGCAGTTCTTC | CASGRGLEQFF
TRBJ1-5 | - | - | TRBV12-3/TRBV12-4 | TGTGCCAGCAGTCCCCGCCGGGGGCTTCAGCCCCAGCATTTT | CASSPRRGLQPQHF
TRBJ1-1 | - | few | TRBV6-2/TRBV6-3 | TGTGCCAGCACCCGACCCTCGAACACTGAAGCTTTCTTT | CASTRPSNTEAFF
TRBJ1-5 | - | - | TRBV2 | TGTGCCAGCAGCCTAGGGTGGGATCAGCCCCAGCATTTT | CASSLGWDQPQHF
TRBJ2-3 | TRBD2 | - | TRBV6-5 | TGTGCCAGCAGTTACGTACCAGGCGGGAGGGGAGATACGCAGTATTTT | CASSYVPGGRGDTQYF
TRBJ1-2 | - | - | TRBV28 | TGTGCCAGCAGTAGGACAGCCGATAACTATGGCTACACCTTC | CASSRTADNYGYTF
TRBJ2-7 | - | few | TRBV20-1 | TGCAGTGCACCGGACGGGAGCTCCTACGAGCAGTACTTC | CSAPDGSSYEQYF